The entry below describes one TCR beta chain. Authors' methods: The assay estimated nucleated cells by amplifying reference gene primers. TCRdb's copy holds only in-frame clones and misses some; the assay was immunoSEQ multiplex PCR. The V and J calls and clone size are taken from that table; D and trimming were inferred from the DNA. The sample records 250,000 to 300,000 clones, 89% being singletons. This sample was included in a study of blood T cell repertoires in COVID-19. Study at large: COVID-19 samples collected from the United States, Italy and Spain covered acute and convalescent phases. T cells, B-cell-depleted T cells, or PBMCs supplied cDNA or gDNA.

Germline CDR1 KGHDR, CDR2 SFDVKD. V trimming: 0 bases; J trimming: 8 bases; junction bases outside the gene matches: 7. This CDR3 contains 16 residues. The sequence was obtained from a woman in her sixties or seventies with acute or convalescent COVID-19. The V and J genes are TRBV24-1 and TRBJ2-1, with 9 bases aligning to TRBD1. What was sequenced was peripheral blood. As DNA, the CDR3 is TGTGCCACCAGTGATTTGGGACAGGGGAGGCGGCATGAGCAGTTCTTC. It translates to CATSDLGQGRRHEQFF.